This is a list of T cell receptor beta chains from one sample in a study of quantifying T cell responses using KT2 cells. TCRdb itself ran the UMI-ligation and nested PCR reads through MiXCR, one entry per CDR3 protein. The sample yields tens of thousands of distinct CDR3 sequences, 9% to 15% seen once. The sample consisted of PBMCs spiked with cells of the T cell clone KT2. The receptors stem from a human donor. Both conserved end residues are part of each CDR3. A D gene is named only where the DNA matches it firmly. A clone size is listed for some rows: how often the clone was seen (once, few, many), or a class if it is expanded.

J | V | D | size | DNA | CDR3
TRBJ2-5 | TRBV6-1 | TRBD1 | NA | TGTGCCAGCAGTCGGGACAGAGAGGAGACCCAGTACTTC | CASSRDREETQYF
TRBJ2-2 | TRBV9 | NA | NA | TGTGCCAGCAGCGTCGGAGGGCTAACCGGGGAGCTGTTTTTT | CASSVGGLTGELFF
TRBJ2-1 | TRBV19 | TRBD2 | many | TGTGCCAGTAGTATACTCCGTAGCGGGAATATCGGTGAGCAGTTCTTC | CASSILRSGNIGEQFF
TRBJ2-5 | TRBV12-3/TRBV12-4 | TRBD1 | many | TGTGCCAGCAGACCGGGACAGGGGGTAGAGACCCAGTACTTC | CASRPGQGVETQYF
TRBJ1-6 | TRBV27 | NA | few | TGTGCCAGCAGTGGTGGGGTCTCACCCCTCCACTTT | CASSGGVSPLHF
TRBJ2-1 | TRBV11-2 | TRBD2 | few | TGTGCCAGCAGAACTAGCGGCGTCTACAATGAGCAGTTCTTC | CASRTSGVYNEQFF
TRBJ2-1 | TRBV28 | TRBD1 | many | TGTGCCAGCAGAATAACAGGGGCCTCCTACAATGAGCAGTTCTTC | CASRITGASYNEQFF
TRBJ2-7 | TRBV20-1 | NA | few | TGCAGTGCTAGAGACTCAGGGGGGCAGAGTTTCTACGAGCAGTACTTC | CSARDSGGQSFYEQYF
TRBJ2-2 | TRBV9 | TRBD2 | few | TGTGCCAGCAGCATGGGACTAGCGGGAGTGAACACCGGGGAGCTGTTTTTT | CASSMGLAGVNTGELFF
TRBJ2-1 | TRBV2 | TRBD2 | NA | TGTGCCAGCAGTCCTCTAGCGGGAGGCGGCAATGAGCAGTTCTTC | CASSPLAGGGNEQFF
TRBJ2-3 | TRBV4-3 | TRBD2 | few | TGCGCCAGCAGCCAAGAACCGGGACTAGCGGAGACTAGCACAGATACGCAGTATTTT | CASSQEPGLAETSTDTQYF
TRBJ1-5 | TRBV6-2/TRBV6-3 | NA | NA | TGTGCCAGCACCAAGGGGTCAAGGGGCAATCAGCCCCAGCATTTT | CASTKGSRGNQPQHF
TRBJ2-3 | TRBV11-2 | TRBD2 | NA | TGTGCCAGCAGAAGGACTAGCGGGAGCACAGATACGCAGTATTTT | CASRRTSGSTDTQYF
TRBJ2-7 | TRBV18 | NA | NA | TGTGCCAGCTCACTCCCGACTAAGCGGGACGAGCAGTACTTC | CASSLPTKRDEQYF
TRBJ2-1 | TRBV9 | TRBD2 | few | TGTGCCACTTCCCCAGCGGGAGGGCTTTACAATGAGCAGTTCTTC | CATSPAGGLYNEQFF
TRBJ2-5 | TRBV29-1 | TRBD2 | NA | TGCAGCGTTGTGGCGGGAGGGCCGAAAGAGACCCAGTACTTC | CSVVAGGPKETQYF
TRBJ2-1 | TRBV20-1 | TRBD2 | many | TGCAGTGCTCGGACTAGCGGGAGACACAATGAGCAGTTCTTC | CSARTSGRHNEQFF
TRBJ1-1 | TRBV7-2 | TRBD1 | few | TGTGCCAGCAGCCCGTGGACAGGGGGCTTCACTGAAGCTTTCTTT | CASSPWTGGFTEAFF
TRBJ2-7 | TRBV20-1 | TRBD2 | NA | TGCAGTGCTCTCCGCCAGCGGGAGAGTAACGAGCAGTACTTC | CSALRQRESNEQYF
TRBJ2-1 | TRBV20-1 | TRBD2 | few | TGCAGTGCTAGAGATTGGGATAGCGGGAGGGCCTACAATGAGCAGTTCTTC | CSARDWDSGRAYNEQFF
TRBJ2-7 | TRBV20-1 | NA | few | TGCAGTGCGACGGGAAATAAGGACTACGAGCAGTACTTC | CSATGNKDYEQYF
TRBJ2-1 | TRBV7-2 | NA | few | TGTGCCAGCAGCTTAGGGCTAGCTAGTGGTGAGCAGTTCTTC | CASSLGLASGEQFF
TRBJ1-5 | TRBV2 | NA | many | TGTGCCAGCCGGAGACAGGGCAATCAGCCCCAGCATTTT | CASRRQGNQPQHF
TRBJ2-7 | TRBV6-5 | NA | few | TGTGCCAGCAGTTTCCTTCAGGGAGCCTACGAGCAGTACTTC | CASSFLQGAYEQYF
TRBJ2-3 | TRBV6-1 | NA | many | TGTGCCAGCAGTCAGACCGGGACAGATACGCAGTATTTT | CASSQTGTDTQYF
TRBJ1-5 | TRBV6-1 | NA | few | TGTGCCAGCAGTGAGTCGGGGGCGGAGCAGCCCCAGCATTTT | CASSESGAEQPQHF
TRBJ2-7 | TRBV18 | NA | many | TGTGCCAGCTCACCCGGACGGTACGAGCAGTACTTC | CASSPGRYEQYF
TRBJ1-1 | TRBV12-3/TRBV12-4 | NA | many | TGTGCCAGCAGTTTACTCTCTGACAGCCCGAACACTGAAGCTTTCTTT | CASSLLSDSPNTEAFF
TRBJ2-1 | TRBV7-2 | TRBD2 | NA | TGTGCCAGCAGCTCCCGGGACTACCTACTCGAGCAGTTCTTC | CASSSRDYLLEQFF
TRBJ2-7 | TRBV12-3/TRBV12-4 | TRBD2 | many | TGTGCCAGCACCTCCAGCGGGAGGAGCTCCTACGAGCAGTACTTC | CASTSSGRSSYEQYF
TRBJ2-5 | TRBV7-8 | TRBD1 | few | TGTGCCAGCAGCTTAGTTCGCGCAGGGGGCCAAGAGACCCAGTACTTC | CASSLVRAGGQETQYF
TRBJ1-5 | TRBV7-9 | NA | NA | TGTGCCAGCAGCCGGGGGGGCAATCAGCCCCAGCATTTT | CASSRGGNQPQHF
TRBJ2-1 | TRBV20-1 | TRBD2 | few | TGCAGTGCTAGAAGCGGGGGGTCCTACAATGAGCAGTTCTTC | CSARSGGSYNEQFF
TRBJ2-7 | TRBV7-8 | TRBD1 | NA | TGTGCCAGCAGCACGCAGGGGGCATGGGCCTACGAGCAGTACTTC | CASSTQGAWAYEQYF
TRBJ2-1 | TRBV6-5 | TRBD2 | many | TGTGCCAGTTCTGGGTCACTAGCGGGGGAGACTAACAATGAGCAGTTCTTC | CASSGSLAGETNNEQFF
TRBJ2-7 | TRBV2 | NA | many | TGTGCCAGCAGTAAACGGGACAACTCCTACGAGCAGTACTTC | CASSKRDNSYEQYF
TRBJ1-2 | TRBV6-5 | NA | few | TGTGCCAGCAGTTCGGACACCTGGAACTATGGCTACACCTTC | CASSSDTWNYGYTF
TRBJ1-5 | TRBV20-1 | NA | NA | TGCAGTGCTAGGCCCGGGTTCAGCAATCAGCCCCAGCATTTT | CSARPGFSNQPQHF
TRBJ1-1 | TRBV6-1 | NA | few | TGTGCCAGCAGTCTCCGGACAGAAGACACTGAAGCTTTCTTT | CASSLRTEDTEAFF
TRBJ1-1 | TRBV12-3/TRBV12-4 | TRBD1 | once | TGTGCCAGCAGTCCCGCCCGGGACAGCGGGGGCACTGAAGCTTTCTTT | CASSPARDSGGTEAFF
TRBJ2-1 | TRBV12-3/TRBV12-4 | NA | NA | TGTGCCAGCAGTTTACCAGGGTATGAGCAGTTCTTC | CASSLPGYEQFF
TRBJ2-7 | TRBV6-2/TRBV6-3 | NA | NA | TGTGCCAGCGGTCGAGGAAGCCTAGCGTACTACGAGCAGTACTTC | CASGRGSLAYYEQYF
TRBJ2-1 | TRBV4-1 | TRBD2 | many | TGCGCCAGCAGCCAAGTTCGGTCGGGAGGGCCGGACAATGAGCAGTTCTTC | CASSQVRSGGPDNEQFF
TRBJ2-3 | TRBV3-1 | TRBD2 | many | TGTGCCAGCAGCCAAGAAATCTTTGGTCGACTAGCGGGAGGGGAGGATACGCAGTATTTT | CASSQEIFGRLAGGEDTQYF
TRBJ1-3 | TRBV29-1 | NA | many | TGCAGCGTTGATAATCAGAACTCTGGAAACACCATATATTTT | CSVDNQNSGNTIYF
TRBJ2-7 | TRBV6-2/TRBV6-3 | NA | many | TGTGCCAGCAGTCCCACAGGGTTCAACGAGCAGTACTTC | CASSPTGFNEQYF
TRBJ2-3 | TRBV30 | TRBD2 | NA | TGTGCCTGGGGTAGCGGGAGAGTAACAGATACGCAGTATTTT | CAWGSGRVTDTQYF
TRBJ2-7 | TRBV4-2 | TRBD2 | medium-sized | TGTGCCAGCAGCCAAGAAAAATTAGCGGGAGACGAGCAGTACTTC | CASSQEKLAGDEQYF
TRBJ2-1 | TRBV4-2 | TRBD2 | few | TGTGCCAGCAGCCAAGGACTAGCGAAGGGTGAGCAGTTCTTC | CASSQGLAKGEQFF
TRBJ1-1 | TRBV5-5 | NA | many | TGTGCCAGCAGCTTGGGGACAGAGATCATGAACACTGAAGCTTTCTTT | CASSLGTEIMNTEAFF
TRBJ2-7 | TRBV12-3/TRBV12-4 | TRBD2 | many | TGTGCCAGCAGGTCCGGACTAGCGGGGGGCGAGCAGTACTTC | CASRSGLAGGEQYF
TRBJ2-3 | TRBV18 | TRBD1 | few | TGTGCCAGCTCAACCGGACAGGGTGGCACAGATACGCAGTATTTT | CASSTGQGGTDTQYF
TRBJ2-3 | TRBV5-1 | TRBD2 | few | TGCGCCAGCAGCAGACTAGCGGGAGGGGAAGATACGCAGTATTTT | CASSRLAGGEDTQYF